The next 10 T cell receptor beta chains were all read from a single sample in a study of T cells in Graves' hyperthyroidism and ophthalmopathy. Authors of the study amplified TCR beta CDR3 regions from RNA transcripts. Initially, a first-round RT-PCR of the TCR CDR3 employed the HTBI primer set. Each CDR3 protein is one row after TCRdb ran MiXCR on the multiplex PCR reads. The sample yields roughly 300,000 distinct CDR3 sequences, 11% to 15% seen once. The sample comprised blood. Receptors were obtained from a woman in her twenties or thirties with Graves' hyperthyroidism.

This clonotype appeared once. V usage is TRBV5-5 and J usage is TRBJ2-1, with 10 positions matching TRBD2. The germline V gene encodes CDR1 SGHKS and CDR2 YYEKEE (reference sequence). V shed 0 bases, J shed 4 bases, and the junction held 4 bases outside the gene matches. CDR3 length: 16 residues. CDR3 residues: CASSLAPSGSYNEQFF. In DNA form, the CDR3 reads TGTGCCAGCAGCTTGGCTCCTAGCGGGAGTTACAATGAGCAGTTCTTC.

This clonotype was observed a handful of times. This chain connects TRBV20-1 to TRBJ2-3; possible D gene TRBD2, 6 bases. Per germline, CDR1 DFQATT and CDR2 SNEGSKA (reference sequence). The CDR3 loop spans 14 amino acids. V was shortened by 6 bases and J by 2 bases, with 15 bases between the two germline ends. The CDR3 spells CSAGVAGLTDTQYF. The CDR3 nucleotides read TGCAGTGCCGGGGTTGCGGGACTCACAGATACGCAGTATTTT.

The chain recombines TRBV10-2 with TRBJ2-1; 11 nucleotides match TRBD2. The CDR3 sequence is 13 residues long. Germline V lookup: CDR1 WSHSY, CDR2 SAAADI. Trimming at V came to 7 bases and at J to 10 bases, leaving 6 bases not matched to a gene. This CDR3 is CASKLAGGPEQFF. CDR3 DNA sequence: TGCGCCAGCAAATTAGCGGGAGGGCCCGAGCAGTTCTTC.

This clonotype was counted many times. This chain links TRBV11-2 with TRBJ2-7, with a weak D call TRBD1 (5 bases). The CDR3 is 15 residues long. In germline, CDR1 is SGHAT, CDR2 FQNNGV. V was shortened by 7 bases and J by 2 bases, with 18 bases between the two germline ends. The CDR3 sequence is CASTNLQGTTYEQYF. CDR3 DNA sequence: TGTGCCAGCACCAACTTGCAGGGAACCACCTACGAGCAGTACTTC.

This clonotype came up many times. This sequence joins TRBV2 and TRBJ2-3; TRBD2 might be the D (5 bases). Germline values: CDR1 SNHLY, CDR2 FYNNEI. The CDR3 is 15 residues long. V lost 7 bases, J lost 2 bases, and 16 bases lay in between. The CDR3 protein is CASNFTSPSTDTQYF. The CDR3 DNA is TGTGCCAGCAATTTCACTAGTCCTTCCACAGATACGCAGTATTTT. Variable domain in full (rest from reference TRBV2 and TRBJ2-3): EPEVTQTPSHQVTQMGQEVILRCVPISNHLYFYWYRQILGQKVEFLVSFYNNEISEKSEIFDDQFSVERPDGSNFTLKIRSTKLEDSAMYFCASNFTSPSTDTQYFGPGTRLTVL.

The chain employs TRBV7-2 and TRBJ2-3, with 11 positions matching TRBD1. Per germline, CDR1 SGHTA and CDR2 FQGNSA. The CDR3 loop spans 16 amino acids. V gave up 7 bases and J gave up 5 bases; unmatched junction bases: 11. CDR3 region: CASTIKGTGGGDTQYF. CDR3 sequence (DNA): TGTGCCAGCACCATTAAGGGGACAGGGGGGGGAGATACGCAGTATTTT.

This clonotype has ten or more counts. This chain connects TRBV7-9 to TRBJ2-5, with TRBD1 matching 7 bases. The CDR3 spans 14 residues. With V trimmed by 5 bases and J by 4 bases, 7 bases remained unmatched. Per germline, CDR1 SEHNR and CDR2 FQNEAQ (reference sequence). The CDR3 loop is CASSRQGFGETQYF. CDR3 nucleotide sequence: TGTGCCAGCAGCCGACAGGGATTCGGAGAGACCCAGTACTTC.

This clonotype has a count of ten or more. The J gene is TRBJ2-2, the V gene TRBV27, with TRBD2 matching over 12 bases. Germline-derived CDR1 and CDR2 are MNHEY and SMNVEV (reference sequence). The CDR3 spans 14 residues. Germline trimming cut 6 bases from V and 4 bases from J; bases unmatched to any gene: 0. The DNA of the CDR3 is TGTGCCAGCAGGGGACTAGCGGGCACCGGGGAGCTGTTTTTT. It translates to CASRGLAGTGELFF.

For this clonotype: This is likely an artifact of a read error, given a far larger clone one base away. This sequence joins TRBV29-1 and TRBJ2-7; TRBD1 agrees at 8 bases. Germline V gives CDR1 SQVTM, CDR2 ANQGSEA. CDR3 length: 12 amino acids. The CDR3 region has the DNA TGCAGCGCCGGGACAGGAAGTTACGGGCAGTACTTC. Residues: CSAGTGSYGQYF.

V usage is TRBV6-2 or TRBV6-3 and J usage is TRBJ2-7; D not certain. Germline V gene lookup returns CDR1 MNHEY and CDR2 SVGEGT. The CDR3 loop spans 14 amino acids. V dropped 5 bases and J dropped 2 bases, with 13 bases sitting between them. CDR3 coding DNA: TGTGCCAGCAGTGCGGACCAAGCCCCCTACGAGCAGTACTTC. This encodes CASSADQAPYEQYF.